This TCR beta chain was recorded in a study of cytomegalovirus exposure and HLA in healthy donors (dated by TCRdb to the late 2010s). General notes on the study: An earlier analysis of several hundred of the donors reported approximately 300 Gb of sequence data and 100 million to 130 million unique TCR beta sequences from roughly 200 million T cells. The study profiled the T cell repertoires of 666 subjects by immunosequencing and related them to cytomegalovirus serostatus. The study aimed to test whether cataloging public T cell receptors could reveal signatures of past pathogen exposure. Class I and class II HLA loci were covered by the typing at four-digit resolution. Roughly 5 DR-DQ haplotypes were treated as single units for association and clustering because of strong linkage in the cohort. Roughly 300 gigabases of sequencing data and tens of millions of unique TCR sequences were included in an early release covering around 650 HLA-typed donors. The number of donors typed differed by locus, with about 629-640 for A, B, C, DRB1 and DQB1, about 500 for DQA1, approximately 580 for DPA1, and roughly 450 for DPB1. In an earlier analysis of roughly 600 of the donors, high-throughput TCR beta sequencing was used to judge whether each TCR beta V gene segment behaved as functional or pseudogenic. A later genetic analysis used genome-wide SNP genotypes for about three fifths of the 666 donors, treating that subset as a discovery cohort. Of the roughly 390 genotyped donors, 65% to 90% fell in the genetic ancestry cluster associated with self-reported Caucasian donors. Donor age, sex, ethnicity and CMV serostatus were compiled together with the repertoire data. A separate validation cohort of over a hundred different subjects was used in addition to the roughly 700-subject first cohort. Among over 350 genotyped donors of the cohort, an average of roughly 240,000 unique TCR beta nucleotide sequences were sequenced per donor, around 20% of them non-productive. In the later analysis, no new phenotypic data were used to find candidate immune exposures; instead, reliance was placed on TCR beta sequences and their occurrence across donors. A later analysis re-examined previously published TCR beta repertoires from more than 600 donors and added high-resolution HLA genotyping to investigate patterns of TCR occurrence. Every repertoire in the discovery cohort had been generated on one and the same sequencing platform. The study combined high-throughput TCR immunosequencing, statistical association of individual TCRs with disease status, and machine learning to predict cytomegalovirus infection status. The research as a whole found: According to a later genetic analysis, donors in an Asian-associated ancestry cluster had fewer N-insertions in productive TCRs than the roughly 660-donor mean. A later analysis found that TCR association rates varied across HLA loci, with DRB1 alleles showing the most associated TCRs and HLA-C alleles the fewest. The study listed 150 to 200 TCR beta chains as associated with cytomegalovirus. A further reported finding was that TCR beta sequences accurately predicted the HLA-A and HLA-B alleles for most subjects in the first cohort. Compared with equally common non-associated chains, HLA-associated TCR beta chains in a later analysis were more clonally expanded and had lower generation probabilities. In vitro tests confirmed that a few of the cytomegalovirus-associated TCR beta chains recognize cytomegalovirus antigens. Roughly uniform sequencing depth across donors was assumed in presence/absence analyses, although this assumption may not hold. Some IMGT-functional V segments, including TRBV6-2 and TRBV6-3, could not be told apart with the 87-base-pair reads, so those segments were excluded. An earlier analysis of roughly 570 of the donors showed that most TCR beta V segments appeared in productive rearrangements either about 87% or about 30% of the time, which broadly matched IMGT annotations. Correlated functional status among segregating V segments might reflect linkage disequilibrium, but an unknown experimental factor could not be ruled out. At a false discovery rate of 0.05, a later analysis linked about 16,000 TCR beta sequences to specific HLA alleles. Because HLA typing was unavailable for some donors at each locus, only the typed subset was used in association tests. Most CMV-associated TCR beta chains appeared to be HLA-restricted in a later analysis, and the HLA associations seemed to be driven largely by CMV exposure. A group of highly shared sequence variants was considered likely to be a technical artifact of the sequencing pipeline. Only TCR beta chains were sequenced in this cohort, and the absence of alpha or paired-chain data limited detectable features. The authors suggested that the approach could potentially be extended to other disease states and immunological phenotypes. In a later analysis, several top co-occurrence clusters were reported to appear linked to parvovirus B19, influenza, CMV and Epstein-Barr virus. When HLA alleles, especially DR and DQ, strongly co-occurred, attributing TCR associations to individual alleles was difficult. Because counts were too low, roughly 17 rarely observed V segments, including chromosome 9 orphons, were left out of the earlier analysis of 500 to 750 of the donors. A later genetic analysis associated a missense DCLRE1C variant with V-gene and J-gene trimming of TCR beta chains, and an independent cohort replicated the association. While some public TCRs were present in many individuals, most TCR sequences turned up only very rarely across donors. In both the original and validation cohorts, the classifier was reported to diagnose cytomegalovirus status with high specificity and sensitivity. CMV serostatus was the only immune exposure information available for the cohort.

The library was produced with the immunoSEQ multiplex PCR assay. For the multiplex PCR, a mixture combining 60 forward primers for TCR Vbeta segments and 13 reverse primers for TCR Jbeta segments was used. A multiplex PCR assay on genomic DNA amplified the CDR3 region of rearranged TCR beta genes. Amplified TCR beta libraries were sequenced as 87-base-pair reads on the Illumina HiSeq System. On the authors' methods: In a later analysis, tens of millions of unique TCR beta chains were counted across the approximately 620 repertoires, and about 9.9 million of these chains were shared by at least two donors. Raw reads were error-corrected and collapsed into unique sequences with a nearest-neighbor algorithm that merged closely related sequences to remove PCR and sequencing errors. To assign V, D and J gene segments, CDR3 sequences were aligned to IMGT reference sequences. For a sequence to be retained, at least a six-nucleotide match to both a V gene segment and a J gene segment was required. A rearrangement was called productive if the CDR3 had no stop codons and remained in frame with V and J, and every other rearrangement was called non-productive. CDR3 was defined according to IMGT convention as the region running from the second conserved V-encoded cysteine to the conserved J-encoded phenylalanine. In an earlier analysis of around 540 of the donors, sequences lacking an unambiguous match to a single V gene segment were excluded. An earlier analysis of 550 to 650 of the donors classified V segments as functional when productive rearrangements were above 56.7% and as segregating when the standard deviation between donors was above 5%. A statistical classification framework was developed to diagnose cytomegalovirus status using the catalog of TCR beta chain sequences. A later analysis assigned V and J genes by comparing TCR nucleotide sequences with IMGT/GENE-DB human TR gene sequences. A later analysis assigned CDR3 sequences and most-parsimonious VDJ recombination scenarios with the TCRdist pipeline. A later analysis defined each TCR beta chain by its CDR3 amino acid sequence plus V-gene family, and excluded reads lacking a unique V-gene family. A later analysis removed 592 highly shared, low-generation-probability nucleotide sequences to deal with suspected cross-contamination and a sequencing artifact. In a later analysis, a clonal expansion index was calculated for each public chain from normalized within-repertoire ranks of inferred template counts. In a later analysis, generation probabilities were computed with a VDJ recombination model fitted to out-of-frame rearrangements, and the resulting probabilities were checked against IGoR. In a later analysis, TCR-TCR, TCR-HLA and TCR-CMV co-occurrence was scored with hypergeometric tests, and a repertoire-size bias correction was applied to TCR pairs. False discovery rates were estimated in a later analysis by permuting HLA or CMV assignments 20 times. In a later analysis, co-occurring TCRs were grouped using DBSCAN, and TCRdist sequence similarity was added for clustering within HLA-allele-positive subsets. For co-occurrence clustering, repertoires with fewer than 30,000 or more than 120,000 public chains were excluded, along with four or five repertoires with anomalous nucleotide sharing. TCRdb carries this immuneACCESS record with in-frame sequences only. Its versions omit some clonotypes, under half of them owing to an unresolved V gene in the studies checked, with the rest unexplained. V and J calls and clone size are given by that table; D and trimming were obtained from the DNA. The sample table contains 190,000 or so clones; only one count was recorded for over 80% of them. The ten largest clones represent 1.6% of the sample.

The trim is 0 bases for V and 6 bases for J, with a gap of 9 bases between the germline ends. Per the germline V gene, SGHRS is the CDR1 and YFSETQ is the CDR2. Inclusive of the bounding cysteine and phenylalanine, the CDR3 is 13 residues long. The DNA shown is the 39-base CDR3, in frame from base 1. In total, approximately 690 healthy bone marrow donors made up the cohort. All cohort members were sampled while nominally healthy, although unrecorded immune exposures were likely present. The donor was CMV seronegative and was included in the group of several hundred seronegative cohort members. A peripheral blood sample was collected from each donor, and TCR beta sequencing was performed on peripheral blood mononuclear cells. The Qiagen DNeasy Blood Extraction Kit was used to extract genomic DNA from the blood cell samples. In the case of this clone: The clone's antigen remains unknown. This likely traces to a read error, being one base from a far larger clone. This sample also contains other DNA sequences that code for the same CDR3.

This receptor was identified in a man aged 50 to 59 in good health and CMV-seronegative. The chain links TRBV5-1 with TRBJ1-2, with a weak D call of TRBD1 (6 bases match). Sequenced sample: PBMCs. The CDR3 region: CASSLAGVHGYTF. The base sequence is TGCGCCAGCAGCTTGGCAGGGGTGCATGGCTACACCTTC.